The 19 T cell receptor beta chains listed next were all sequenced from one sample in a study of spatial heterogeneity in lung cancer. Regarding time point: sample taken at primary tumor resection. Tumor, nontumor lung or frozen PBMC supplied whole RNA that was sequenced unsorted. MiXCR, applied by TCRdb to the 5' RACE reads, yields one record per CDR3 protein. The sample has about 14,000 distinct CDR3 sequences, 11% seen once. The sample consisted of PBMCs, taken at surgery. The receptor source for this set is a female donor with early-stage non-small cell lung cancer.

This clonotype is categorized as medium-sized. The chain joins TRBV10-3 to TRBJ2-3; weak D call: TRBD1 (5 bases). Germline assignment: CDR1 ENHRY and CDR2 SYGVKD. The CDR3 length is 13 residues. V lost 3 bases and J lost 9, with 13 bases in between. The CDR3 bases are TGTGCCATCAGTGACGGCAGGGTACAGACGCAGTATTTT. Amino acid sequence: CAISDGRVQTQYF.

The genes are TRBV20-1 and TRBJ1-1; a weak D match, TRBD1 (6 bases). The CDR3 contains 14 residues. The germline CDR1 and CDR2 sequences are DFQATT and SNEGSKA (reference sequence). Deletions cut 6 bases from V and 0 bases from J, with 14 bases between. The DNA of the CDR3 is TGCAGTGCCCGAGCGGGGGCGGTGAACACTGAAGCTTTCTTT. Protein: CSARAGAVNTEAFF.

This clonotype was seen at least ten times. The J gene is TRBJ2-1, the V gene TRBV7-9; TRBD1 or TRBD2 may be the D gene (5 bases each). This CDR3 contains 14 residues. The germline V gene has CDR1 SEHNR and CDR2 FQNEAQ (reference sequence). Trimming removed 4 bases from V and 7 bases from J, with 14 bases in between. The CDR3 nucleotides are TGTGCCAGCAGCTCGGACCGGGACGGTAATGAGCAGTTCTTC. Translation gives CASSSDRDGNEQFF.

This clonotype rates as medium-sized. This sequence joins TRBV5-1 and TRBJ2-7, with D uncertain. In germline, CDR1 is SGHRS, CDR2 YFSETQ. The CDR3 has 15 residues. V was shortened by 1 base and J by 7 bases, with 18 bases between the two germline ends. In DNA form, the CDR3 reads TGCGCCAGCAGCTTGTCGGCAGGACCCTTGGAGGAGCAGTACTTC. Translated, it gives CASSLSAGPLEEQYF.

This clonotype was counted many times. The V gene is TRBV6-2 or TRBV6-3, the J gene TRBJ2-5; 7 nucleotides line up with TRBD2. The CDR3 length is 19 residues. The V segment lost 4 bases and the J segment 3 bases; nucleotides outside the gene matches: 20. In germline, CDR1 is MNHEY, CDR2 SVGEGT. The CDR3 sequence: CASSLTGYSNGGGKETQYF. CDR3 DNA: TGTGCCAGCAGTTTGACGGGATACTCCAACGGCGGGGGAAAAGAGACCCAGTACTTC.

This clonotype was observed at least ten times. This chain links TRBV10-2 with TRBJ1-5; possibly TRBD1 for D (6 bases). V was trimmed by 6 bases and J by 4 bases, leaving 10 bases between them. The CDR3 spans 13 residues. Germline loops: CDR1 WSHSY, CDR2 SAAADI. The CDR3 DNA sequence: TGCGCCAGCAGGGAAGACAGGAATCAGCCCCAGCATTTT. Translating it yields CASREDRNQPQHF.

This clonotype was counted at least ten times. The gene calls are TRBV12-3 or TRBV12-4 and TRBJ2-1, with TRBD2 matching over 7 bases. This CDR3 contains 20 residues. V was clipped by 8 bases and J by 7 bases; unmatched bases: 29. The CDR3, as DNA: TGTGCCAGCGCGCAGACGGGCAGGGCGGGGGTAGCGGGCCTGGGGAATGAGCAGTTCTTC. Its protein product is CASAQTGRAGVAGLGNEQFF.

The CDR3 coding sequence is TGTGCCAGTCGGGATAAGGGATTTTATGGCTACACCTTC. Amino acids: CASRDKGFYGYTF. The gene calls are TRBV3-1 and TRBJ1-2, with D unclear. This CDR3 comprises 13 residues. The germline V gene has CDR1 LGHDT and CDR2 YNNKEL (reference sequence). With 9 bases removed from V and 5 bases from J, the gap between germline ends came to 16 bases.

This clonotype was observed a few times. CDR3 residues: CASSLADRVNQPQHF. CDR3 nucleotides: TGTGCCAGCAGTTTAGCCGACAGGGTCAATCAGCCCCAGCATTTT. The chain has TRBV12-3 or TRBV12-4 and TRBJ1-5; TRBD1 agrees at 7 bases. This CDR3 has 15 residues. Trimming cost V 0 bases and J 3 bases; bases outside gene matches: 2.

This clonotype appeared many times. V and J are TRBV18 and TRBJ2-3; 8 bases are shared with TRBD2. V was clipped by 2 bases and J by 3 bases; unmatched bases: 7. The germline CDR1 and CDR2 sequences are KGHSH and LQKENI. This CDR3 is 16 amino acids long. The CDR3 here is CASSPTAGGGTDTQYF. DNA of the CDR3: TGTGCCAGCTCACCAACGGCTGGCGGGGGGACAGATACGCAGTATTTT.

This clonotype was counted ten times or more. CDR3 nucleotides: TGCAGCGTTCCGGACCAGGTGGAGGGGGGAGGCTACACCTTC. It translates to CSVPDQVEGGGYTF. This chain connects TRBV29-1 to TRBJ1-2; D possibly corresponds to TRBD1 (6 bases). This CDR3 region has 14 residues. Germline-derived CDR1 and CDR2 are SQVTM and ANQGSEA. V lost 5 bases to trimming and J lost 8 bases, with 21 bases between them.

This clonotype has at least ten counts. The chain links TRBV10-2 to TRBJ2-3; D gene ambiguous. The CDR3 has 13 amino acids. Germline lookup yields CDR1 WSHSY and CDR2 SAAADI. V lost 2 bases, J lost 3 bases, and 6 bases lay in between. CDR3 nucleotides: TGCGCCAGCAGTGAGGGCCGAACAGATACGCAGTATTTT. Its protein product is CASSEGRTDTQYF.

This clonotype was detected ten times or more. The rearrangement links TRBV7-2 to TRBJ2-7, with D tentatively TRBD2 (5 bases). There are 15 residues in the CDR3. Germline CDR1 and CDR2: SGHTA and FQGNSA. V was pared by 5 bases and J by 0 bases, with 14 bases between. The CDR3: CASSRTASSSYEQYF. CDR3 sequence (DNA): TGTGCCAGCAGCCGGACTGCCTCCAGCTCCTACGAGCAGTACTTC.

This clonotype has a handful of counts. The DNA for the CDR3 is TGCGCCAGCAGCTCCGGCCGATCCTACGAGCAGTACTTC. As protein: CASSSGRSYEQYF. The chain employs TRBV5-1 and TRBJ2-7; D not certain. The CDR3 contains 13 residues. Trimming shortened V by 3 bases and J by 1 base, and 8 bases separated the two germline ends. Per germline, CDR1 SGHRS and CDR2 YFSETQ.

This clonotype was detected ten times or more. In DNA, the CDR3 is TGTGCCAGCAGCTACAGGACAATGAACACTGAAGCTTTCTTT. Amino acid sequence: CASSYRTMNTEAFF. The chain combines TRBV14 with TRBJ1-1; the D gene is possibly TRBD1 (5 bases). Trimming left V 5 bases short and J 0 bases short, with 10 bases between. The CDR3 is 14 amino acids. Germline V gene lookup returns CDR1 SGHDN and CDR2 FVKESK. Based on the CDR3 plus reference TRBV14 and TRBJ1-1, the full variable domain is EAGVTQFPSHSVIEKGQTVTLRCDPISGHDNLYWYRRVMGKEIKFLLHFVKESKQDESGMPNNRFLAERTGGTYSTLKVQPAELEDSGVYFCASSYRTMNTEAFFGQGTRLTVV.

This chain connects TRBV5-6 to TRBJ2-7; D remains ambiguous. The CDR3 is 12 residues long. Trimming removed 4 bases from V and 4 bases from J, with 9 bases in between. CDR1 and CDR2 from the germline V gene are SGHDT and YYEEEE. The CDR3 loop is CASSRWSYEQYF. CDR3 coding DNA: TGTGCCAGCAGCCGGTGGAGTTACGAGCAGTACTTC. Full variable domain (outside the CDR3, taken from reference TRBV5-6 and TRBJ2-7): DAGVTQSPTHLIKTRGQQVTLRCSPKSGHDTVSWYQQALGQGPQFIFQYYEEEERQRGNFPDRFSGHQFPNYSSELNVNALLLGDSALYLCASSRWSYEQYFGPGTRLTVT.

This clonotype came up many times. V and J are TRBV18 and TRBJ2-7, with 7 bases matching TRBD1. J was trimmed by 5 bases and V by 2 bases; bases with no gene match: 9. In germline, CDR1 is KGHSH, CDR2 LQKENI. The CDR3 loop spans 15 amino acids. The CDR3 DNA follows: TGTGCCAGCTCACCATTCGTCGGCAGGGGGAACGAGCAGTACTTC. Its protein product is CASSPFVGRGNEQYF.

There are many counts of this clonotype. Here the CDR3 DNA reads TGTGCCAGCAGTTTAGCCGGGGACAATCAGCCCCAGCATTTT. It encodes CASSLAGDNQPQHF. This rearrangement joins TRBV27 to TRBJ1-5; D is unclear. V lost 2 bases, J lost 3 bases, and 8 bases lay in between. This CDR3 contains 14 residues. Germline V gene lookup returns CDR1 MNHEY and CDR2 SMNVEV (reference sequence).

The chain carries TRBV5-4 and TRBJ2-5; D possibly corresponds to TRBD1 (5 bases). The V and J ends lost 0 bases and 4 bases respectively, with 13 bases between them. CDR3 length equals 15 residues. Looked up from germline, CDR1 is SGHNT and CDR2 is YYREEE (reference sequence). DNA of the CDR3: TGTGCCAGCAGCTTGGGGGGCTTTGAACGAGAGACCCAGTACTTC. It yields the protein CASSLGGFERETQYF.